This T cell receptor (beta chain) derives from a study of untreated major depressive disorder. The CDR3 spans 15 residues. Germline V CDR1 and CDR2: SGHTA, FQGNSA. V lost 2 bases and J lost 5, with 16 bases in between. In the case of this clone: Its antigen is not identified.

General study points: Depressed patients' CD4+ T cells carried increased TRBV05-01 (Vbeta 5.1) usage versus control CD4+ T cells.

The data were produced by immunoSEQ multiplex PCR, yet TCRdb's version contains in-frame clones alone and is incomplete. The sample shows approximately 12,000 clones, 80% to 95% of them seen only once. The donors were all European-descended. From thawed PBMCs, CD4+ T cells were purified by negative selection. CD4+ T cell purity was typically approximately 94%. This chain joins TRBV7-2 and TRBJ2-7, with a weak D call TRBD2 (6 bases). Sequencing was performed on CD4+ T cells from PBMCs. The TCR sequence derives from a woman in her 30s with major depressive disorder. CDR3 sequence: CASSLPTAGSNEQYF. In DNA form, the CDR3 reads TGTGCCAGCAGCTTACCTACAGCGGGTTCTAACGAGCAGTACTTC. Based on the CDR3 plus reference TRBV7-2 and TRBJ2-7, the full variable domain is GAGVSQSPSNKVTEKGKDVELRCDPISGHTALYWYRQSLGQGLEFLIYFQGNSAPDKSGLPSDRFSAERTGGSVSTLTIQRTQQEDSAVYLCASSLPTAGSNEQYFGPGTRLTVT.